These 8 T cell receptor beta chains originate from one sample sequenced in a study of T cells in Graves' hyperthyroidism and ophthalmopathy. RNA transcripts served as the template for amplifying TCR beta CDR3 regions. During a first-round RT-PCR of the TCR CDR3, the HTBI primer set was used. TCRdb analysed the multiplex PCR reads with MiXCR anew, one entry per CDR3 protein. The sample shows around 580,000 distinct CDR3 sequences, around 42% of them seen only once. Material: peripheral blood or thyroid tissue (not recorded which). The source is a woman under 30 with Graves' hyperthyroidism.

The chain has TRBV7-3 and TRBJ2-2, with D uncertain. Trimming removed 4 bases at V and 8 bases at J, with 17 bases between. Germline V gene sequence: CDR1 SGHTA, CDR2 FQGTGA. This CDR3 is 15 amino acids long. The CDR3 nucleotides are TGTGCCAGCAGCTCAGCCCAGGACGGCCTTGGGGAGCTGTTTTTT. Residues: CASSSAQDGLGELFF.

The chain carries TRBV29-1 and TRBJ1-5, with TRBD1 as a possible D gene (6 bases). Germline loops: CDR1 SQVTM, CDR2 ANQGSEA. V shed 6 bases and J shed 13 bases, with 10 bases lying between them. CDR3 length equals 9 residues. CDR3 protein: CSVAGTQHF. CDR3 nucleotides: TGCAGCGTGGCCGGGACACAGCATTTT.

This clonotype showed up many times. The genes are TRBV5-1 and TRBJ1-5; a possible D gene is TRBD1 (5 bases). This CDR3 has 14 residues. V dropped 3 bases and J dropped 2 bases, with 9 bases sitting between them. Germline V gene data show CDR1 as SGHRS and CDR2 as YFSETQ. The CDR3: CASSWGGGNQPQHF. The CDR3 DNA is TGCGCCAGCAGCTGGGGCGGGGGCAATCAGCCCCAGCATTTT.

In this sample, this clonotype turned up many times. This chain uses TRBV6-6 with TRBJ1-5; D call uncertain. V gave up 5 bases and J gave up 2 bases, with 13 bases separating them. There are 15 residues in the CDR3. Per the germline V gene, CDR1 is MNHNY and CDR2 is SVGAGI (reference sequence). CDR3 loop: CASSAGVHRNQPQHF. CDR3 nucleotides: TGTGCCAGCAGTGCCGGGGTACATCGCAATCAGCCCCAGCATTTT.

V gene TRBV29-1 combines with J gene TRBJ1-1; 9 nucleotides agree with TRBD1. Germline V gene lookup returns CDR1 SQVTM and CDR2 ANQGSEA. With 6 bases clipped from V and 4 bases from J, the junction kept 9 bases outside the gene matches. This CDR3 has 14 residues. The chain's CDR3 is CSVRGQGSGTEAFF. The DNA for the CDR3 is TGCAGCGTCCGCGGACAGGGGTCGGGCACTGAAGCTTTCTTT. Full variable domain (outside the CDR3, taken from reference TRBV29-1 and TRBJ1-1): SAVISQKPSRDICQRGTSLTIQCQVDSQVTMMFWYRQQPGQSLTLIATANQGSEATYESGFVIDKFPISRPNLTFSTLTVSNMSPEDSSIYLCSVRGQGSGTEAFFGQGTRLTVV.

This chain uses TRBV24-1 with TRBJ2-2; no clear D. Germline lookup yields CDR1 KGHDR and CDR2 SFDVKD. CDR3 length: 13 amino acids. Trimming took off 3 bases at V and 8 bases at J, with 9 bases between the two ends. The CDR3 sequence: CATSDPPWGELFF. In DNA form, the CDR3 reads TGTGCCACCAGTGATCCGCCTTGGGGGGAGCTGTTTTTT.

This chain links TRBV4-1 with TRBJ2-7; 8 bases align to TRBD1. The CDR3 totals 15 residues. V lost 1 base to trimming and J lost 5 bases; unmatched junction nucleotides: 7. Germline loops: CDR1 MGHRA, CDR2 YSYEKL. As DNA, the CDR3 is TGCGCCAGCAGCCAAGGTTCGCAGGGGGCGCACGAGCAGTACTTC. It codes for CASSQGSQGAHEQYF.

In its sample, this clonotype was seen many times. This CDR3 reads CSARDGSDFSQHF. In nucleotides, the CDR3 is TGCAGTGCTAGAGATGGCAGTGATTTCTCCCAGCATTTT. The J gene is TRBJ1-5, the V gene TRBV20-1; D not resolved. Trimming shortened V by 0 bases and J by 11 bases, and 14 bases separated the two germline ends. The CDR3 totals 13 residues. Germline CDR1 DFQATT, CDR2 SNEGSKA (reference sequence).